The source of this TCR beta chain is a study of blood T cell repertoires in COVID-19. Sequencing used immunoSEQ multiplex PCR; TCRdb keeps in-frame clones, though not all of them. The sample consists of fewer than 350,000 clones, about 85% of them appearing once. The CDR3 contains 16 residues. The V gene lost 5 bases and the J gene lost 3 bases, with 19 bases spanning the gap. Germline CDR1 and CDR2: SGHTA and FQGTGA. The material sequenced was PBMCs or T cells enriched from blood (not recorded which). The sequence derives from a woman between 45 and 65 years old who had recovered from COVID-19. The genes are TRBV7-3 and TRBJ1-1; tentatively, D is TRBD1 (6 bases). The CDR3 DNA is TGTGCCAGCAGCCCCACAGGGAATTTATTGGACACTGAAGCTTTCTTT. It specifies CASSPTGNLLDTEAFF. The full variable domain, with the rest looked up from reference TRBV7-3 and TRBJ1-1, is GAGVSQTPSNKVTEKGKYVELRCDPISGHTALYWYRQSLGQGPEFLIYFQGTGAADDSGLPNDRFFAVRPEGSVSTLKIQRTERGDSAVYLCASSPTGNLLDTEAFFGQGTRLTVV.